The text below deals with one T cell receptor beta chain. Germline values: CDR1 SGHVS, CDR2 FQNEAQ. V lost 0 bases and J lost 5, with 11 bases in between. This CDR3 contains 15 residues. The sample is drawn from a study of blood T cell repertoires in COVID-19. Sequenced by immunoSEQ multiplex PCR; TCRdb stores in-frame clones only, minus some. Among some 450,000 clones, roughly 89% were seen once, and the ten largest hold roughly 0.84%. This chain links TRBV7-8 with TRBJ1-5; D remains unclear. Sequencing used peripheral blood. The source is a man aged 18 to 30 with COVID-19, enrolled during active disease. Here the CDR3 DNA reads TGTGCCAGCAGCTTAGCGTGGGAGGCCGATCAGCCCCAGCATTTT. Its protein is CASSLAWEADQPQHF. The full variable domain, with the rest looked up from reference TRBV7-8 and TRBJ1-5, is GAGVSQSPRYKVAKRGQDVALRCDPISGHVSLFWYQQALGQGPEFLTYFQNEAQLDKSGLPSDRFFAERPEGSVSTLKIQRTQQEDSAVYLCASSLAWEADQPQHFGDGTRLSIL.